The rows below give T cell receptor beta chains drawn from one sample of a study of T cells in Graves' hyperthyroidism and ophthalmopathy. TCRdb re-analysed the multiplex PCR reads in MiXCR, keeping a single row per CDR3 protein. The data hold some 570,000 distinct CDR3 sequences, with under 20% observed a single time. Specimen: blood. These receptors were taken from a woman aged 18-29 years with Graves' ophthalmopathy. The CDR3 runs from the conserved cysteine through the conserved F or W. The order of the fields is clone size, D gene, J gene, V gene, CDR3 protein, CDR3 DNA. D genes are given only for firm matches. Not every row has a clone size; where given, it reads once, few, many or a size class.

clone size: few
D gene: -
J gene: TRBJ2-7
V gene: TRBV30
CDR3 protein: CAWSPGPGGSPYEQYF
CDR3 DNA: TGTGCCTGGAGCCCAGGACCGGGGGGCTCCCCCTACGAGCAGTACTTC

clone size: -
D gene: -
J gene: TRBJ1-2
V gene: TRBV12-3/TRBV12-4
CDR3 protein: CASSLNGGQSYGYTF
CDR3 DNA: TGTGCCAGCAGTTTAAACGGGGGCCAGTCCTATGGCTACACCTTC

clone size: many
D gene: -
J gene: TRBJ2-7
V gene: TRBV25-1
CDR3 protein: CASSELGSYEQYF
CDR3 DNA: TGTGCCAGCAGTGAATTAGGAAGCTACGAGCAGTACTTC

clone size: -
D gene: -
J gene: TRBJ1-5
V gene: TRBV3-1
CDR3 protein: CASSRLAGSFLSTDTQHF
CDR3 DNA: TGTGCCAGCAGCCGACTAGCGGGGAGTTTTTTGAGCACAGATACGCAGCATTTT

clone size: few
D gene: TRBD1
J gene: TRBJ1-1
V gene: TRBV28
CDR3 protein: CASTTGAGTEAFF
CDR3 DNA: TGTGCCAGCACGACAGGGGCCGGCACTGAAGCTTTCTTT

clone size: -
D gene: TRBD2
J gene: TRBJ2-2
V gene: TRBV4-3
CDR3 protein: CASSQGPGGTTGELFF
CDR3 DNA: TGCGCCAGCAGCCAAGGACCGGGAGGGACCACCGGGGAGCTGTTTTTT

clone size: few
D gene: -
J gene: TRBJ1-3
V gene: TRBV5-1
CDR3 protein: CASSLDSRGNTIYF
CDR3 DNA: TGCGCCAGCAGCTTGGATTCCAGAGGAAACACCATATATTTT

clone size: -
D gene: TRBD1
J gene: TRBJ1-2
V gene: TRBV5-4
CDR3 protein: CASTELKGGARGYTF
CDR3 DNA: TGTGCCAGCACCGAGTTAAAAGGGGGCGCACGGGGCTACACCTTC

clone size: -
D gene: -
J gene: TRBJ2-3
V gene: TRBV28
CDR3 protein: CASSFVQGEDTDTQYF
CDR3 DNA: TGTGCCAGCAGTTTCGTTCAGGGCGAGGACACAGATACGCAGTATTTT

clone size: many
D gene: -
J gene: TRBJ2-7
V gene: TRBV7-2
CDR3 protein: CASSPVSAPSYEQYF
CDR3 DNA: TGTGCCAGCAGCCCGGTCTCGGCACCGTCCTACGAGCAGTACTTC

clone size: many
D gene: TRBD1
J gene: TRBJ2-3
V gene: TRBV28
CDR3 protein: CASSWDRTDTQYF
CDR3 DNA: TGTGCCAGCAGTTGGGACAGGACAGATACGCAGTATTTT

clone size: -
D gene: -
J gene: TRBJ2-5
V gene: TRBV7-3
CDR3 protein: CASSLTGAVAQETQYF
CDR3 DNA: TGTGCCAGCAGCTTAACAGGTGCTGTCGCGCAAGAGACCCAGTACTTC

clone size: -
D gene: TRBD2
J gene: TRBJ2-7
V gene: TRBV12-3/TRBV12-4
CDR3 protein: CASSPGLERRPYF
CDR3 DNA: TGTGCCAGCAGCCCGGGACTAGAAAGGCGGCCGTACTTC

clone size: few
D gene: TRBD2
J gene: TRBJ2-7
V gene: TRBV27
CDR3 protein: CASSDGTSGAYEQYF
CDR3 DNA: TGTGCCAGCAGTGACGGGACTAGCGGGGCCTACGAGCAGTACTTC

clone size: -
D gene: TRBD1
J gene: TRBJ1-2
V gene: TRBV6-1
CDR3 protein: CASRKGAPEGYTF
CDR3 DNA: TGTGCCAGCAGAAAGGGGGCCCCTGAGGGCTACACCTTC

clone size: many
D gene: TRBD2
J gene: TRBJ2-7
V gene: TRBV27
CDR3 protein: CASSFPKAGVGEQYF
CDR3 DNA: TGTGCCAGCAGTTTCCCCAAAGCGGGAGTGGGGGAGCAGTACTTC

clone size: many
D gene: TRBD1
J gene: TRBJ2-1
V gene: TRBV27
CDR3 protein: CASSSEDRVPPNEQFF
CDR3 DNA: TGTGCCAGCAGTTCAGAGGACAGGGTGCCCCCCAATGAGCAGTTCTTC

clone size: -
D gene: -
J gene: TRBJ2-7
V gene: TRBV19
CDR3 protein: CASREGREQYF
CDR3 DNA: TGTGCCAGTAGAGAAGGGAGGGAGCAGTACTTC

clone size: few
D gene: -
J gene: TRBJ1-5
V gene: TRBV5-1
CDR3 protein: CASSPGGTGTENQPQHF
CDR3 DNA: TGCGCCAGCAGCCCGGGGGGGACTGGAACTGAGAATCAGCCCCAGCATTTT

clone size: -
D gene: -
J gene: TRBJ2-2
V gene: TRBV12-3/TRBV12-4
CDR3 protein: CASSLSRGRGTGELFF
CDR3 DNA: TGTGCCAGCAGTTTAAGTAGGGGCAGGGGTACCGGGGAGCTGTTTTTT

clone size: -
D gene: TRBD2
J gene: TRBJ2-2
V gene: TRBV4-1
CDR3 protein: CASSQELLAGGNTGELFF
CDR3 DNA: TGCGCCAGCAGCCAAGAATTACTAGCGGGAGGGAACACCGGGGAGCTGTTTTTT

clone size: -
D gene: -
J gene: TRBJ1-5
V gene: TRBV5-6
CDR3 protein: CASSLFGSGEQPQHF
CDR3 DNA: TGTGCCAGCAGCTTGTTTGGGAGCGGTGAACAGCCCCAGCATTTT

clone size: -
D gene: -
J gene: TRBJ2-7
V gene: TRBV4-2
CDR3 protein: CASSQLLAPEQYF
CDR3 DNA: TGTGCCAGCAGCCAACTCCTAGCACCCGAGCAGTACTTC

clone size: -
D gene: -
J gene: TRBJ1-6
V gene: TRBV24-1
CDR3 protein: CATSTGDIRSPLHF
CDR3 DNA: TGTGCCACCTCAACCGGGGACATTCGTTCACCCCTCCACTTT

clone size: -
D gene: -
J gene: TRBJ1-1
V gene: TRBV9
CDR3 protein: CASSVSAPDTEAFF
CDR3 DNA: TGTGCCAGCAGCGTAAGTGCGCCCGACACTGAAGCTTTCTTT

clone size: -
D gene: -
J gene: TRBJ2-5
V gene: TRBV30
CDR3 protein: CAWTGPRETQYF
CDR3 DNA: TGTGCCTGGACAGGACCCAGGGAGACCCAGTACTTC

clone size: many
D gene: -
J gene: TRBJ1-2
V gene: TRBV2
CDR3 protein: CASSVGATSYGYTF
CDR3 DNA: TGTGCCAGCAGTGTAGGGGCTACGTCCTATGGCTACACCTTC

clone size: many
D gene: -
J gene: TRBJ1-4
V gene: TRBV6-1
CDR3 protein: CASSPLDRNEKLFF
CDR3 DNA: TGTGCCAGCAGTCCTTTGGACCGGAATGAAAAACTGTTTTTT

clone size: few
D gene: -
J gene: TRBJ2-7
V gene: TRBV27
CDR3 protein: CASSLKGSYGQYF
CDR3 DNA: TGTGCCAGCAGTTTGAAGGGCTCCTACGGGCAGTACTTC

clone size: many
D gene: TRBD1
J gene: TRBJ1-1
V gene: TRBV7-2
CDR3 protein: CASSPGQGRTEAFF
CDR3 DNA: TGTGCCAGCAGCCCAGGACAGGGCCGGACTGAAGCTTTCTTT

clone size: -
D gene: TRBD2
J gene: TRBJ2-2
V gene: TRBV20-1
CDR3 protein: CSASRTSGRSGELFF
CDR3 DNA: TGCAGTGCTAGCCGGACTAGCGGGAGGTCCGGGGAGCTGTTTTTT

clone size: -
D gene: -
J gene: TRBJ1-4
V gene: TRBV11-2
CDR3 protein: CASSSGRVGSTNEKLFF
CDR3 DNA: TGTGCCAGCAGCTCCGGGAGGGTAGGATCAACTAATGAAAAACTGTTTTTT

clone size: -
D gene: TRBD1
J gene: TRBJ1-2
V gene: TRBV27
CDR3 protein: CASSPLTGGNYGYTF
CDR3 DNA: TGTGCCAGCAGTCCATTGACAGGGGGTAACTATGGCTACACCTTC

clone size: -
D gene: TRBD2
J gene: TRBJ2-7
V gene: TRBV19
CDR3 protein: CASTAGEPYEQYF
CDR3 DNA: TGTGCCAGTACCGCGGGAGAACCCTACGAGCAGTACTTC

clone size: -
D gene: -
J gene: TRBJ2-6
V gene: TRBV6-1
CDR3 protein: CASSEVWARASGANVLTF
CDR3 DNA: TGTGCCAGCAGTGAAGTTTGGGCCAGGGCCTCTGGGGCCAACGTCCTGACTTTC

clone size: many
D gene: -
J gene: TRBJ1-2
V gene: TRBV6-1
CDR3 protein: CASSVAGGEDYGYTF
CDR3 DNA: TGTGCCAGCAGTGTTGCCGGGGGCGAAGACTATGGCTACACCTTC

clone size: few
D gene: TRBD1
J gene: TRBJ1-5
V gene: TRBV15
CDR3 protein: CATSRYATGGGNQPQHF
CDR3 DNA: TGTGCCACCAGCAGATACGCCACAGGGGGTGGCAATCAGCCCCAGCATTTT

clone size: many
D gene: -
J gene: TRBJ1-5
V gene: TRBV4-2
CDR3 protein: CASSVGGDNQPQHF
CDR3 DNA: TGTGCCAGCAGCGTTGGGGGGGACAATCAGCCCCAGCATTTT

clone size: -
D gene: TRBD1
J gene: TRBJ2-7
V gene: TRBV5-5
CDR3 protein: CASSFQPGTAAYEQYF
CDR3 DNA: TGTGCCAGCAGCTTCCAACCCGGGACAGCAGCCTACGAGCAGTACTTC

clone size: -
D gene: TRBD2
J gene: TRBJ2-1
V gene: TRBV6-2/TRBV6-3
CDR3 protein: CASSYGLAGEVEQFF
CDR3 DNA: TGTGCCAGCAGTTACGGACTAGCGGGAGAAGTTGAGCAGTTCTTC

clone size: many
D gene: -
J gene: TRBJ2-3
V gene: TRBV2
CDR3 protein: CASSDGTTDTQYF
CDR3 DNA: TGTGCCAGCAGTGACGGGACTACAGATACGCAGTATTTT

clone size: many
D gene: -
J gene: TRBJ1-1
V gene: TRBV5-1
CDR3 protein: CASSLVTGQYTEAFF
CDR3 DNA: TGCGCCAGCAGCTTGGTTACAGGACAATACACTGAAGCTTTCTTT

clone size: -
D gene: -
J gene: TRBJ1-1
V gene: TRBV20-1
CDR3 protein: CSARVLLELNTEAFF
CDR3 DNA: TGCAGTGCTAGGGTATTGTTAGAGTTGAACACTGAAGCTTTCTTT

clone size: few
D gene: TRBD1
J gene: TRBJ2-2
V gene: TRBV30
CDR3 protein: CAWSEGATLITGELFF
CDR3 DNA: TGTGCCTGGAGTGAGGGGGCGACATTAATCACCGGGGAGCTGTTTTTT

clone size: few
D gene: -
J gene: TRBJ2-5
V gene: TRBV7-8
CDR3 protein: CASSLPSFWAQYF
CDR3 DNA: TGTGCCAGCAGCTTACCTAGCTTTTGGGCCCAGTACTTC

clone size: -
D gene: -
J gene: TRBJ1-5
V gene: TRBV6-2/TRBV6-3
CDR3 protein: CASSYDGYDQPQHF
CDR3 DNA: TGTGCCAGCAGTTACGACGGGTACGATCAGCCCCAGCATTTT

clone size: few
D gene: -
J gene: TRBJ2-7
V gene: TRBV15
CDR3 protein: CATSRRRQNDGSEQYF
CDR3 DNA: TGTGCCACCAGCAGAAGAAGACAGAATGATGGGTCCGAGCAGTACTTC

clone size: -
D gene: TRBD2
J gene: TRBJ2-3
V gene: TRBV20-1
CDR3 protein: CSAHLDNIAGRTDTQYF
CDR3 DNA: TGCAGTGCTCACCTCGATAATATAGCGGGTCGCACAGATACGCAGTATTTT

clone size: many
D gene: TRBD1
J gene: TRBJ1-1
V gene: TRBV10-3
CDR3 protein: CAISDLSGQGESEAFF
CDR3 DNA: TGTGCCATCAGCGATCTATCCGGACAGGGTGAGTCTGAAGCTTTCTTT

clone size: -
D gene: -
J gene: TRBJ2-5
V gene: TRBV20-1
CDR3 protein: CSASDWPGWTQYF
CDR3 DNA: TGCAGTGCTAGCGACTGGCCCGGGTGGACCCAGTACTTC

clone size: many
D gene: -
J gene: TRBJ2-3
V gene: TRBV7-2
CDR3 protein: CASSWGTDTQYF
CDR3 DNA: TGTGCCAGCAGCTGGGGTACAGATACGCAGTATTTT

clone size: few
D gene: TRBD2
J gene: TRBJ2-7
V gene: TRBV27
CDR3 protein: CANSLLAGEGNEQYF
CDR3 DNA: TGTGCCAACAGTTTATTGGCGGGAGAGGGCAACGAGCAGTACTTC

clone size: many
D gene: -
J gene: TRBJ2-3
V gene: TRBV7-2
CDR3 protein: CASSASGRDTQYF
CDR3 DNA: TGTGCCAGCAGCGCTTCGGGACGGGATACGCAGTATTTT

clone size: many
D gene: TRBD1
J gene: TRBJ1-1
V gene: TRBV28
CDR3 protein: CASSEQKQGPTTEAFF
CDR3 DNA: TGTGCCAGCAGTGAACAAAAACAGGGGCCGACAACTGAAGCTTTCTTT

clone size: many
D gene: -
J gene: TRBJ1-2
V gene: TRBV6-5
CDR3 protein: CASSYPESSGYGYTF
CDR3 DNA: TGTGCCAGCAGTTACCCGGAAAGCTCGGGGTATGGCTACACCTTC